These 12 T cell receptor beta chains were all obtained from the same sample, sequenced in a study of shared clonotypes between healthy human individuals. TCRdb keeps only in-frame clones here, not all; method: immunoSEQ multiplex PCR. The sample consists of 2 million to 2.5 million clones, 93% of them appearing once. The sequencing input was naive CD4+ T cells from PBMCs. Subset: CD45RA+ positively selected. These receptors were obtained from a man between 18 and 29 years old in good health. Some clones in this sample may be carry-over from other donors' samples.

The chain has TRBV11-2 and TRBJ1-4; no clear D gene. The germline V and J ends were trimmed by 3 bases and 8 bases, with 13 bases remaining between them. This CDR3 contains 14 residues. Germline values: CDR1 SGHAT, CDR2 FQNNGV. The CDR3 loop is CASSFRAGLEKLFF. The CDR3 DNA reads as TGTGCCAGCAGCTTTCGAGCAGGCTTAGAAAAACTGTTTTTT.

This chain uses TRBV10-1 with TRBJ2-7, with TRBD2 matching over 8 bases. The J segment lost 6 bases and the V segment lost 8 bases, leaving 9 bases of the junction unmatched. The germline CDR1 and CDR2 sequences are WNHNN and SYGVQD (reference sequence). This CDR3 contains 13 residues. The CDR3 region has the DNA TGCGCCAGCTCAGCGGGAGTGAGGGGCGAGCAGTACTTC. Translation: CASSAGVRGEQYF.

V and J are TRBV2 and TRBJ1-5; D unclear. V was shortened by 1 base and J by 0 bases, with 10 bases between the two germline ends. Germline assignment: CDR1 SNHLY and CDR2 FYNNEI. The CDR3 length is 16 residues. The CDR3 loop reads CASSEGPGNSNQPQHF. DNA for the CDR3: TGTGCCAGCAGTGAAGGCCCCGGGAATAGCAATCAGCCCCAGCATTTT.

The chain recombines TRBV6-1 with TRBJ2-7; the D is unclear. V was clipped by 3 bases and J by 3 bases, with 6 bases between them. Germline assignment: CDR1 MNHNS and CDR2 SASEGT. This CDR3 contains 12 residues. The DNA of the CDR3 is TGTGCCAGCAGTGATGACGGCTACGAGCAGTACTTC. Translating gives CASSDDGYEQYF.

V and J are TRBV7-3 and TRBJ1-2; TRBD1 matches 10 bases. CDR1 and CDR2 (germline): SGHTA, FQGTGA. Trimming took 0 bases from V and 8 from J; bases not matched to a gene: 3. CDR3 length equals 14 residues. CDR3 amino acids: CASSLTGTGAGYTF. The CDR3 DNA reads TGTGCCAGCAGCTTAACGGGGACAGGGGCCGGCTACACCTTC.

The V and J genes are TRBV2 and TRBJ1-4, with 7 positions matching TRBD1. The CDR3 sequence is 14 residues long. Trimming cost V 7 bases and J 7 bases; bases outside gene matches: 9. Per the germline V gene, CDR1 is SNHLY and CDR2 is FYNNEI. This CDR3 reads CASTRQGGGEKLFF. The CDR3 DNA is TGTGCCAGCACGAGGCAGGGGGGTGGTGAAAAACTGTTTTTT.

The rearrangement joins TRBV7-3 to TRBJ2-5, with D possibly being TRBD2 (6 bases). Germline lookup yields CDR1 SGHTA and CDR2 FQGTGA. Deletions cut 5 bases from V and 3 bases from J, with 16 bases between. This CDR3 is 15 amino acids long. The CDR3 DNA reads TGTGCCAGCAGCCCCGGGACTCAAGTAAAAGAGACCCAGTACTTC. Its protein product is CASSPGTQVKETQYF. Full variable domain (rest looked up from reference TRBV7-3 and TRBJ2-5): GAGVSQTPSNKVTEKGKYVELRCDPISGHTALYWYRQSLGQGPEFLIYFQGTGAADDSGLPNDRFFAVRPEGSVSTLKIQRTERGDSAVYLCASSPGTQVKETQYFGPGTRLLVL.

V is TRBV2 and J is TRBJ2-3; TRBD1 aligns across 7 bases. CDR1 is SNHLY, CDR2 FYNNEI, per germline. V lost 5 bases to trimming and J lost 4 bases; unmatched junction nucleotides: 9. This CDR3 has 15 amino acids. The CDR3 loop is CASSTRQGIADTQYF. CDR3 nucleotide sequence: TGTGCCAGCAGTACAAGACAGGGTATCGCAGATACGCAGTATTTT. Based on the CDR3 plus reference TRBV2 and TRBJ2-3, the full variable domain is EPEVTQTPSHQVTQMGQEVILRCVPISNHLYFYWYRQILGQKVEFLVSFYNNEISEKSEIFDDQFSVERPDGSNFTLKIRSTKLEDSAMYFCASSTRQGIADTQYFGPGTRLTVL.

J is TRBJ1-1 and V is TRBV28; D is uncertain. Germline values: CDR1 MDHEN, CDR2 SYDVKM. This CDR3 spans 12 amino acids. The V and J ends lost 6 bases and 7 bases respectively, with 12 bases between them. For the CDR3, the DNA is TGTGCCAGCAGCTTCGCCACCGGTGAAGCTTTCTTT. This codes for CASSFATGEAFF.

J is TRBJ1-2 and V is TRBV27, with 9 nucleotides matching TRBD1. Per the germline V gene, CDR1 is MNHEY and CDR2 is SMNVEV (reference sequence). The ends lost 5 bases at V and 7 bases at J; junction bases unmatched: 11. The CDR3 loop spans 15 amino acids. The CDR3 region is CASSHQTGGAFGYTF. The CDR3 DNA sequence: TGTGCCAGCAGTCACCAAACAGGGGGCGCGTTTGGCTACACCTTC.

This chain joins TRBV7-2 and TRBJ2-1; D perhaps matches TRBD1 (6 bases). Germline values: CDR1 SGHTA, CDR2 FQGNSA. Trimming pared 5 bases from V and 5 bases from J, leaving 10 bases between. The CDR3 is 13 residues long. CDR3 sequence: CASSLRTDNEQFF. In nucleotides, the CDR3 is TGTGCCAGCAGCCTCAGGACAGACAATGAGCAGTTCTTC.

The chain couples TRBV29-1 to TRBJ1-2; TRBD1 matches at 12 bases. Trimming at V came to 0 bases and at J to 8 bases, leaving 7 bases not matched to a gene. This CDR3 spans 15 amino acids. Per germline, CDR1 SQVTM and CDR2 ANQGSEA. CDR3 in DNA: TGCAGCGTTGAAGATAGGGGACAGGGGGCAGGCGGCTACACCTTC. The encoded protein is CSVEDRGQGAGGYTF.